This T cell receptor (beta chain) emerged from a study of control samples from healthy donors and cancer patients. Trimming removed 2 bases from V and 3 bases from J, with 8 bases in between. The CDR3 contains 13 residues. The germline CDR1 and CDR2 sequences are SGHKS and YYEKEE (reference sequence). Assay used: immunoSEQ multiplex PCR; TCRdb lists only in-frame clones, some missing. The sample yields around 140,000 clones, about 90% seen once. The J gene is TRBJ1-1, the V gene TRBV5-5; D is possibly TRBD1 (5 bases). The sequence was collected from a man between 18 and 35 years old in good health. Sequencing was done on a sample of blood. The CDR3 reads CASSFSRDTEAFF. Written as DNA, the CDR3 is TGTGCCAGCAGCTTTAGCAGGGACACTGAAGCTTTCTTT.